This T cell receptor beta chain was obtained from a study of blood T cells in healthy people across ages. Study-wide points: Diversity figures derived from one million T cells were judged to underestimate the true value.

Note on this clonotype: Its antigen is still unknown.

Trimming removed 2 bases from V and 5 bases from J; junction bases left unmatched: 12. The CDR3 loop spans 17 amino acids. Germline CDR1 reads MNHEY; CDR2 reads SVGAGI. A second PCR, run for roughly 7 to 12 cycles, used a sample-barcoded 5' primer plus a J-beta primer mix. TCRdb itself ran the 5' RACE reads through MiXCR, one entry per CDR3 protein. The table has over a million distinct CDR3 sequences, 25% seen once. This sample was shared with a second study, whose subject was T cells of mothers and their children.

The sequence derives from a girl aged 2 to 9 in good health. V usage is TRBV6-5 and J usage is TRBJ2-5, with 9 nucleotides matching TRBD2. Specimen: blood. The CDR3 nucleotides are TGTGCCAGCAGTTACCAAGCTCCCGGGACTAGCCGGGAGACCCAGTACTTC. Amino acids: CASSYQAPGTSRETQYF.